The present TCR beta chain was sequenced within a study of shared clonotypes between healthy human individuals. Regarding the study as a whole: Naive CD4 clonotypes overlapped across a handful of donors at approximately 5.3%. How much donors shared clonotypes was expected to be affected by sequencing depth. Naive subsets usually exceeded memory subsets in estimated richness.

Repertoires were generated with immunoSEQ multiplex PCR, while TCRdb's copy carries only in-frame clones and drops some. Altogether millions of clones are present, 85% to 95% being singletons, with the ten largest covering roughly 0.13%. Concerning this clone itself: The antigen is undetermined.

The TCR was taken from a man between 18 and 29 years old in good health. The sample consisted of naive CD4+ T cells sorted from blood. Subset defined: CD45RA+ positively selected.

The CDR3 loop reads CASSRASGSEETQYF. CDR3 sequence (DNA): TGTGCCAGCAGCCGGGCTAGCGGATCCGAGGAGACCCAGTACTTC. The chain recombines TRBV11-3 with TRBJ2-5, with 7 bases aligning to TRBD2. Germline V CDR1 and CDR2: SGHNT, YENEEA. CDR3 length: 15 amino acids. V shed 5 bases and J 5 bases; nucleotides not matched to a gene: 11.